The sequence of this TCR beta chain was determined in a study of neurological immune-mediated disorders. Germline V gives CDR1 SNHLY, CDR2 FYNNEI. V gave up 4 bases and J gave up 5 bases; unmatched junction bases: 6. The CDR3 consists of 14 residues. This clonotype came up many times. TCRdb itself ran the 5' RACE reads through MiXCR, one entry per CDR3 protein. The sample has tens of thousands of distinct CDR3 sequences, less than 15% seen once. Time point meaning: technical triplicate 1. Sorted libraries drew on around 1 million CD4+ or CD8+ T cells. The receptor was isolated from a female donor with HTLV-1-associated myelopathy (HAM/TSP). The chain recombines TRBV2 with TRBJ2-5, with 8 nucleotides matching TRBD1. The sample comprised CD4+ T cells from blood. This CDR3 is CASSADRGFETQYF. For the CDR3, the DNA is TGTGCCAGCAGTGCCGACAGGGGATTTGAGACCCAGTACTTC.